The 20 T cell receptor beta chains listed next were all sequenced from one sample in a study of blood T cell repertoires in COVID-19. The method was immunoSEQ multiplex PCR; TCRdb's version includes in-frame clones alone and lacks a portion of them. The sample gives 450,000 or so clones, roughly nine tenths of which show up once; around 0.92% is in the top ten. The sample comprised peripheral blood. The receptors shown here come from a young man with COVID-19, enrolled during active disease.

The chain uses TRBV3-1 (or the pseudogene TRBV3-2) and TRBJ2-2; 7 bases line up with TRBD1. The CDR3 has 17 residues. V lost 1 base to trimming and J lost 3 bases; unmatched junction nucleotides: 8. The germline CDR1 and CDR2 sequences are LGHDT and YNNKEL (reference sequence). The CDR3, as DNA: TGTGCCAGCAGCCAAGCGTTAGGGGGCTATCACACCGGGGAGCTGTTTTTT. It is translated as CASSQALGGYHTGELFF.

V usage is TRBV13 and J usage is TRBJ2-7, with a possible D match to TRBD2 (6 bases). This CDR3 has 16 amino acids. CDR1 and CDR2 (germline): PRHDT, FYEKMQ (reference sequence). Trimming left V 0 bases short and J 1 base short, with 13 bases between. For the CDR3, the DNA is TGTGCCAGCAGCTTAGGCGCGGGAAAGGGGTCCTACGAGCAGTACTTC. It specifies CASSLGAGKGSYEQYF.

The chain is built from TRBV27 and TRBJ1-4, with 9 bases aligning to TRBD1. In germline, CDR1 is MNHEY, CDR2 SMNVEV (reference sequence). J gave up 6 bases and V 6 bases, and 5 bases lay outside the gene matches. This CDR3 is 14 amino acids long. CDR3 region: CASRPDRGDEKLFF. The CDR3 nucleotides read TGTGCCAGCAGACCGGACAGGGGAGATGAAAAACTGTTTTTT.

This chain joins TRBV4-1 and TRBJ2-5, with 8 positions matching TRBD1. Unmatched junction bases numbered 5, after V lost 4 bases and J lost 4 bases. The CDR3 runs 14 residues. Germline V gives CDR1 MGHRA, CDR2 YSYEKL. The CDR3 here is CASSRGQGLETQYF. CDR3 DNA: TGCGCCAGCAGCCGCGGACAGGGATTAGAGACCCAGTACTTC.

This chain joins TRBV4-2 and TRBJ1-2; D is possibly TRBD1 (6 bases). Trimming left V 1 base short and J 7 bases short, with 22 bases between. Germline V gives CDR1 LGHNA, CDR2 YNFKEQ. The CDR3 is made up of 17 amino acids. The CDR3 is CASSQGFERQGLSGYTF. CDR3 in DNA: TGTGCCAGCAGCCAAGGGTTCGAACGGCAGGGGCTCAGTGGCTACACCTTC.

V is TRBV9 and J is TRBJ2-7, with 7 nucleotides matching TRBD1. The CDR3 extends over 14 amino acids. Per germline, CDR1 SGDLS and CDR2 YYNGEE. V trimming: 4 bases; J trimming: 2 bases; junction bases outside the gene matches: 6. The CDR3 DNA follows: TGTGCCAGCAGCAAACGACAGGGCACCTACGAGCAGTACTTC. Translation: CASSKRQGTYEQYF. Using reference TRBV9 and TRBJ2-7 for the parts outside the CDR3, the full variable domain is DSGVTQTPKHLITATGQRVTLRCSPRSGDLSVYWYQQSLDQGLQFLIQYYNGEERAKGNILERFSAQQFPDLHSELNLSSLELGDSALYFCASSKRQGTYEQYFGPGTRLTVT.

This clone was seen once. The rearrangement links TRBV5-4 to TRBJ2-1; the match to TRBD2 covers 7 bases. The CDR3 runs 14 residues. Trimming took 4 bases from V and 6 from J; bases not matched to a gene: 7. CDR1 and CDR2 (germline): SGHNT, YYREEE (reference sequence). The CDR3 DNA sequence: TGTGCCAGCAGCCCAGGACTAGATCCCAATGAGCAGTTCTTC. Translated, it gives CASSPGLDPNEQFF. The variable domain in full, with the rest retrieved from reference TRBV5-4 and TRBJ2-1, is ETGVTQSPTHLIKTRGQQVTLRCSSQSGHNTVSWYQQALGQGPQFIFQYYREEENGRGNFPPRFSGLQFPNYSSELNVNALELDDSALYLCASSPGLDPNEQFFGPGTRLTVL.

V is TRBV5-5 and J is TRBJ2-3; 8 positions agree with TRBD1. Trimming took 1 base from V and 6 from J; bases not matched to a gene: 7. Germline-derived CDR1 and CDR2 are SGHKS and YYEKEE (reference sequence). The CDR3 runs 15 residues. DNA of the CDR3: TGTGCCAGCAGCTTGCAAACAGGGGGTGGGGATACGCAGTATTTT. This translates into CASSLQTGGGDTQYF.

This chain connects TRBV24-1 to TRBJ2-3; TRBD2 aligns across 8 bases. The germline V gene has CDR1 KGHDR and CDR2 SFDVKD. The V segment lost 3 bases and the J segment 9 bases; nucleotides outside the gene matches: 7. The CDR3 length is 14 residues. The CDR3 reads CATSDPSGSRTQYF. In nucleotides, the CDR3 is TGTGCCACCAGTGATCCCAGCGGGAGTCGAACGCAGTATTTT.

The V and J genes are TRBV5-4 and TRBJ1-1, with TRBD1 matching 10 bases. The V segment lost 4 bases and the J segment 0 bases; nucleotides outside the gene matches: 3. The CDR3 spans 15 residues. Germline CDR1 SGHNT, CDR2 YYREEE (reference sequence). The CDR3: CASSVGQGMNTEAFF. CDR3 in DNA: TGTGCCAGCAGCGTGGGACAGGGGATGAACACTGAAGCTTTCTTT.

The rearrangement joins TRBV7-2 to TRBJ2-2; D gene unclear. The CDR3 consists of 14 residues. The V end was cut by 3 bases, the J end by 4 bases, with 9 bases between. Per germline, CDR1 SGHTA and CDR2 FQGNSA. This chain's CDR3 is CASSLTLGTGELFF. CDR3 bases: TGTGCCAGCAGCTTGACTCTTGGCACCGGGGAGCTGTTTTTT.

The chain carries TRBV5-1 and TRBJ2-3, with D tentatively TRBD2 (6 bases). V dropped 6 bases and J dropped 0 bases, with 11 bases sitting between them. This CDR3 comprises 14 residues. CDR1 is SGHRS, CDR2 YFSETQ, per germline. Here the CDR3 reads CASKGGASTDTQYF. CDR3 coding DNA: TGCGCCAGCAAAGGCGGGGCGAGCACAGATACGCAGTATTTT.

V and J are TRBV27 and TRBJ1-1; the D gene is possibly TRBD1 (6 bases). Germline V lookup: CDR1 MNHEY, CDR2 SMNVEV (reference sequence). The CDR3 has 15 amino acids. Trimming shortened V by 2 bases and J by 4 bases, and 14 bases separated the two germline ends. The CDR3: CASSLHAGGSTEAFF. DNA of the CDR3: TGTGCCAGCAGTTTACACGCGGGGGGCAGCACTGAAGCTTTCTTT.

The chain combines TRBV7-9 with TRBJ2-1, with a weak D call TRBD2 (7 bases). Germline CDR1 is SEHNR and CDR2 is FQNEAQ (reference sequence). V was pared by 5 bases and J by 6 bases, with 17 bases between. The CDR3 is 15 amino acids. The CDR3, as DNA: TGTGCCAGCAGCCCAGGGGACGGGAGGAGCAATGAGCAGTTCTTC. Encoded protein: CASSPGDGRSNEQFF.

The chain recombines TRBV7-9 with TRBJ1-2; 9 bases map to TRBD1. The CDR3 has 14 residues. The junction had 2 bases not matched to a gene; V was cut back by 4 bases and J by 2 bases. Germline loops: CDR1 SEHNR, CDR2 FQNEAQ (reference sequence). CDR3 residues: CASSSGTGNYGYTF. The CDR3 nucleotides read TGTGCCAGCAGCTCCGGGACAGGGAACTATGGCTACACCTTC.

CDR3 DNA sequence: TGTGCCAGCTCAACCGGGGCCGCGGGAGATCAGCCCCAGCATTTT. It codes for CASSTGAAGDQPQHF. V usage is TRBV18 and J usage is TRBJ1-5, with D possibly TRBD1 on 5 matching bases. This CDR3 is built from 15 residues. CDR1 and CDR2 from the germline V gene are KGHSH and LQKENI. Trimming stripped 5 bases from V and 5 bases from J, with 16 bases between.

Only a few counts were recorded for this clone. This chain links TRBV7-2 with TRBJ1-1; 7 nucleotides match TRBD1. Per germline, CDR1 SGHTA and CDR2 FQGNSA. The CDR3 sequence is 14 residues long. The V and J ends lost 3 bases and 0 bases, in that order; junction bases with no gene match: 1. This CDR3 reads CASSLGQMNTEAFF. The CDR3 DNA is TGTGCCAGCAGCTTGGGACAGATGAACACTGAAGCTTTCTTT.

V gene TRBV2 combines with J gene TRBJ2-5; D not resolved. There are 13 residues in the CDR3. Deletions cut 7 bases from V and 2 bases from J, with 11 bases between. Germline CDR1 and CDR2: SNHLY and FYNNEI. This CDR3 is CASKIEIQETQYF. CDR3 in DNA: TGTGCCAGCAAGATAGAAATACAAGAGACCCAGTACTTC.

The genes are TRBV2 and TRBJ2-7; maybe TRBD2 (6 bases). Germline lookup yields CDR1 SNHLY and CDR2 FYNNEI. The length of the CDR3 is 15 residues. V was trimmed by 4 bases and J by 6 bases, leaving 19 bases between them. This CDR3 is CASSARETASSEQYF. In DNA, the CDR3 is TGTGCCAGCAGTGCCCGGGAGACCGCATCGAGCGAGCAGTACTTC. Based on the CDR3 plus reference TRBV2 and TRBJ2-7, the full variable domain is EPEVTQTPSHQVTQMGQEVILRCVPISNHLYFYWYRQILGQKVEFLVSFYNNEISEKSEIFDDQFSVERPDGSNFTLKIRSTKLEDSAMYFCASSARETASSEQYFGPGTRLTVT.

The rearrangement uses TRBV11-3 and TRBJ2-3; 9 positions agree with TRBD2. V dropped 1 base and J dropped 1; count of bases not matched to a gene: 3. Germline V gene data show CDR1 as SGHNT and CDR2 as YENEEA. The CDR3 consists of 16 residues. The CDR3 DNA reads as TGTGCCAGCAGCTTAGGGCTAGCGGGGCGCACAGATACGCAGTATTTT. Its translation: CASSLGLAGRTDTQYF.